A selection of T cell receptor beta chains follows, all from one sample in a study of PD-L1 blockade in urothelial cancer. The table came from immunoSEQ multiplex PCR; TCRdb's copy has only in-frame clones and leaves some out. This table has 35,000 to 50,000 clones, over 65% appearing once. The specimen comprised PBMCs, sampled around atezolizumab (anti-PD-L1) treatment. The receptors were gathered from an older man with urothelial cancer. CDR3s leave out the opening cysteine and the closing phenylalanine or tryptophan.

>TRBV11-1|TRBJ2-5
ASSPGQQETQY
>TRBV4-3|TRBJ2-7
ASSQGWAAALSYEQY
>TRBV6-6|TRBJ2-1
ATNDRVVNEQF
>TRBV7-7|TRBJ1-3
ASSSGQAFSGNTIY
>TRBV7-2|TRBJ2-2
ASRPYILAGVETGELF
>TRBV19|TRBJ2-7
ATRLEGGEQY
>TRBV18|TRBJ1-1
ASSPGDTEAF
>TRBV5-5|TRBJ1-1
ASSLETFGVYEAF
>TRBV15|TRBJ1-4
ATSREKTAHNEKLF
>TRBV6-5|TRBJ1-1
ASSPSDSYTEAF
>TRBV18|TRBJ2-7
ASSPPGQAYEQY
>TRBV20-1|TRBJ2-4
SATPGAIQY
>TRBV9|TRBJ2-1
ASSPRLADYNEQF
>TRBV5-6|TRBJ2-7
ASRGSRDYEQY
>TRBV27|TRBJ2-1
ASSFGQGFYNEQF
>TRBV6-1|TRBJ2-5
ASSERGLAPETQY
>TRBV7-9|TRBJ1-2
ASSHPRTGGPDNYGYT
>TRBV5-1|TRBJ1-2
ASSLDRGHYGYT
>TRBV7-2|TRBJ1-5
ASSLAGGQPQH
>TRBV28|TRBJ1-5
ASSPQGARQPQH
>TRBV5-1|TRBJ2-7
ASSSLLEEEQY
>TRBV18|TRBJ2-1
ASSRTGGEAYNEQF
>TRBV7-3|TRBJ2-3
ASSQTLADTQY
>TRBV9|TRBJ2-1
ASSRQGNEQF
>TRBV28|TRBJ1-5
ASLGGNQPQH
>TRBV2|TRBJ1-2
ASAAGVDYGYT
>TRBV28|TRBJ2-6
ASSWTPSGANVLT
>TRBV2|TRBJ2-4
ASSETGAKNIQY
>TRBV20-1|TRBJ2-1
SAGEYNEQF
>TRBV7-9|TRBJ1-2
ASSLGQATAYGYT
>TRBV7-9|TRBJ2-5
ASSPTSSYETQY
>TRBV5-1|TRBJ2-2
ASRYGTSNTGELF
>TRBV7-8|TRBJ1-1
ASSPFGTENTEAF
>TRBV10-3|TRBJ2-5
AIAERTQETQY
>TRBV25-1|TRBJ2-1
ASSETGDSPYNEQF
>TRBV19|TRBJ2-1
ASSIGGGHNEQF
>TRBV15|TRBJ2-3
ATSREFVLAGGGGTDTQY
>TRBV19|TRBJ2-7
ASSVGSEEVYEQY
>TRBV19|TRBJ1-2
ASSRDRQYGYT
>TRBV19|TRBJ1-1
ASRPTGPTEAF
>TRBV2|TRBJ2-1
ASSPRQGYNEQF
>TRBV7-2|TRBJ2-1
ASRNGRAGNEQF
>TRBV6-5|TRBJ2-3
ASSSDSWGTDTQY
>TRBV30|TRBJ1-1
AWSVGEDTEAF
>TRBV19|TRBJ2-7
ASSEPGLAEGVPYEQY
>TRBV9|TRBJ2-5
ASSVAKGLALETQY
>TRBV11-2|TRBJ2-1
ASSSSAGAYNEQF
>TRBV5-1|TRBJ2-2
ASSLVLAGGPGDTGELF
>TRBV5-6|TRBJ2-1
ASSLGTMEGEQF
>TRBV25-1|TRBJ2-1
ASRDQLAGSYNEQF